These 27 T cell receptor beta chains were all obtained from the same sample, sequenced in a study of T cell responses to AZD1222 COVID-19 vaccine (dated by TCRdb to the early 2020s). The label giving this sample's time point can be read as: baseline before first vaccination. The library was obtained by the immunoSEQ multiplex PCR assay. The clones in this table, taken by TCRdb from immuneACCESS, are in-frame only. Not every clone is retained; where verified, under half of the shortfall comes from an unresolved V gene, and the cause of the rest is unknown. The sample yields 95,000 to 150,000 clones; approximately 90% were counted once. The ten largest make up around 8% of the sample. Here the sequenced sample was peripheral blood, taken on day 0 of AZD1222 vaccination. Receptors were obtained from an adult in good health.

In this sample, this clone turned up once. J is TRBJ2-3 and V is TRBV19; 8 bases line up with TRBD1. The CDR3 spans 13 residues. With 5 bases clipped from V and 6 bases from J, the junction kept 4 bases outside the gene matches. Germline lookup yields CDR1 LNHDA and CDR2 SQIVND (reference sequence). The CDR3 region is CASSHRTGDTQYF. The CDR3 DNA sequence: TGTGCCAGTAGTCACCGGACAGGGGATACGCAGTATTTT.

V gene TRBV15 combines with J gene TRBJ2-1; D is unclear. The CDR3 is 17 amino acids. V lost 3 bases and J lost 9, with 24 bases in between. Germline V gene sequence: CDR1 LNHNV, CDR2 YYDKDF (reference sequence). CDR3 amino acids: CATSSQQGPTSIIEQFF. CDR3 bases: TGTGCCACCAGCAGCCAGCAAGGCCCTACAAGCATCATTGAGCAGTTCTTC.

The V call is TRBV2, the J call TRBJ1-1; 7 bases are shared with TRBD1. The length of the CDR3 is 13 residues. Germline V gene data show CDR1 as SNHLY and CDR2 as FYNNEI. J lost 6 bases, V lost 7 bases, and 8 bases had no gene match. The CDR3, as DNA: TGTGCCAGCAACCGACAGGGAAGATCTGAAGCTTTCTTT. It specifies CASNRQGRSEAFF.

The CDR3 sequence is CASSPLDSFNTEAFF. CDR3 coding DNA: TGTGCCAGCTCACCATTGGACAGCTTTAACACTGAAGCTTTCTTT. This chain connects TRBV18 to TRBJ1-1; D possibly corresponds to TRBD1 (6 bases). CDR1 KGHSH and CDR2 LQKENI come from the germline V gene. CDR3 length: 15 residues. V shed 2 bases and J shed 2 bases, with 12 bases lying between them.

V usage is TRBV5-1 and J usage is TRBJ1-1; maybe TRBD1 (5 bases). CDR3 length equals 13 residues. CDR1 is SGHRS, CDR2 YFSETQ, per germline. The germline V and J ends were trimmed by 8 bases and 4 bases, with 15 bases remaining between them. DNA for the CDR3: TGCGCCAGTCAGCTTTGGGGGGGCACTGAAGCTTTCTTT. Its translation is CASQLWGGTEAFF. The entire variable domain, with the rest obtained from reference TRBV5-1 and TRBJ1-1, is as follows: KAGVTQTPRYLIKTRGQQVTLSCSPISGHRSVSWYQQTPGQGLQFLFEYFSETQRNKGNFPGRFSGRQFSNSRSEMNVSTLELGDSALYLCASQLWGGTEAFFGQGTRLTVV.

The V gene is TRBV24-1, the J gene TRBJ1-1, with D unclear. Trimming left V 4 bases short and J 4 bases short, with 15 bases between. Germline CDR1 reads KGHDR; CDR2 reads SFDVKD. The CDR3 runs to 15 residues. The CDR3 protein is CATSDRALGSTEAFF. CDR3 bases: TGTGCCACCAGTGACCGCGCATTGGGGAGCACTGAAGCTTTCTTT.

The chain uses TRBV3-1 (or the pseudogene TRBV3-2) and TRBJ2-1; 10 bases map to TRBD2. The CDR3 spans 16 residues. V shed 4 bases and J 4 bases; nucleotides not matched to a gene: 7. Germline CDR1 and CDR2: LGHDT and YNNKEL (reference sequence). The CDR3 region is CASSRALAGNYNEQFF. CDR3 coding DNA: TGTGCCAGCAGCCGGGCACTAGCGGGGAATTACAATGAGCAGTTCTTC.

The CDR3 sequence: CASSVDRGPNYGYTF. CDR3 bases: TGTGCCAGCAGCGTCGACAGGGGCCCTAACTATGGCTACACCTTC. The genes are TRBV7-2 and TRBJ1-2, with 8 bases matching TRBD1. The J segment lost 0 bases and the V segment lost 5 bases, leaving 5 bases of the junction unmatched. The CDR3 length is 15 residues. Germline V gives CDR1 SGHTA, CDR2 FQGNSA.

The rearrangement links TRBV10-1 to TRBJ2-2, with D possibly TRBD1 on 5 matching bases. The CDR3 length is 14 residues. The ends were cut back, 6 bases at V and 7 bases at J, with 15 bases in the middle. Germline CDR1 WNHNN, CDR2 SYGVQD (reference sequence). CDR3 DNA: TGCGCCAGCAGGAAGGACACCTACGACGGGGAGCTGTTTTTT. Its translation is CASRKDTYDGELFF.

V and J are TRBV20-1 and TRBJ2-5; D might be TRBD2 (6 bases). Germline CDR1 and CDR2: DFQATT and SNEGSKA (reference sequence). This CDR3 region has 17 residues. V dropped 3 bases and J dropped 2 bases, with 22 bases sitting between them. This chain's CDR3 is CSASRLGRLKIQETQYF. The CDR3 region has the DNA TGCAGTGCTAGTCGATTAGGGAGGCTCAAGATTCAAGAGACCCAGTACTTC.

The chain combines TRBV2 with TRBJ2-5; D call uncertain. The CDR3 runs to 12 residues. V lost 1 base, J lost 1 base, and 1 base lay in between. Germline V gene lookup returns CDR1 SNHLY and CDR2 FYNNEI. The CDR3 nucleotides are TGTGCCAGCAGTGAAGTCCAAGAGACCCAGTACTTC. Its translation is CASSEVQETQYF.

This clone was counted a single time. Here the CDR3 reads CASSPGQGDGYTF. The CDR3 DNA is TGTGCCAGCAGCCCGGGACAGGGGGATGGCTACACCTTC. The rearrangement links TRBV12-3 or TRBV12-4 to TRBJ1-2, with 11 bases identical to TRBD1. J was trimmed by 6 bases and V by 6 bases; bases with no gene match: 3. The CDR3 loop spans 13 amino acids.

This clone was recorded once. V gene TRBV18 combines with J gene TRBJ1-4, with D possibly TRBD1 on 5 matching bases. CDR1 is KGHSH, CDR2 LQKENI, per germline. The CDR3 covers 15 residues. Trimming removed 4 bases from V and 7 bases from J, with 16 bases in between. CDR3 residues: CASSLGRGMAEKLFF. The DNA of the CDR3 is TGTGCCAGCTCACTCGGGCGGGGGATGGCTGAAAAACTGTTTTTT.

The CDR3 protein is CASSLVDSHYGYTF. Written as DNA, the CDR3 is TGTGCCAGCAGCTTAGTGGACAGCCACTATGGCTACACCTTC. The rearrangement joins TRBV7-8 to TRBJ1-2; tentative D call: TRBD1 (6 bases). The V end was cut by 1 base, the J end by 3 bases, with 9 bases between. Germline V gene data show CDR1 as SGHVS and CDR2 as FQNEAQ. The CDR3 loop spans 14 amino acids.

The CDR3 DNA sequence: TGTGCCAGCAGTTTAGGGGGGGTCCTCAATCAGCCCCAGCATTTT. Amino acid sequence: CASSLGGVLNQPQHF. This chain uses TRBV27 with TRBJ1-5; perhaps TRBD1 as D (5 bases). Trimming removed 2 bases from V and 3 bases from J, with 11 bases in between. The CDR3 extends over 15 amino acids. From germline, CDR1 is MNHEY and CDR2 SMNVEV (reference sequence).

The chain links TRBV5-1 to TRBJ2-7; no firm D call. The CDR3 spans 14 residues. Trimming took 0 bases from V and 2 from J, leaving 9 bases between them. From germline, CDR1 is SGHRS and CDR2 YFSETQ. The chain's CDR3 is CASSLVVQPYEQYF. The CDR3 DNA is TGCGCCAGCAGCTTGGTTGTCCAACCCTACGAGCAGTACTTC. Filled out from reference TRBV5-1 and TRBJ2-7, the complete variable domain reads KAGVTQTPRYLIKTRGQQVTLSCSPISGHRSVSWYQQTPGQGLQFLFEYFSETQRNKGNFPGRFSGRQFSNSRSEMNVSTLELGDSALYLCASSLVVQPYEQYFGPGTRLTVT.

V usage is TRBV19 and J usage is TRBJ2-2; D call uncertain. The CDR3 spans 15 residues. Per germline, CDR1 LNHDA and CDR2 SQIVND (reference sequence). Trimming pared 3 bases from V and 4 bases from J, leaving 12 bases between. The CDR3 DNA sequence: TGTGCCAGTAGTATGCCACCTGTGGGCACCGGGGAGCTGTTTTTT. Its protein product is CASSMPPVGTGELFF. Using reference TRBV19 and TRBJ2-2 for the parts outside the CDR3, the full variable domain is DGGITQSPKYLFRKEGQNVTLSCEQNLNHDAMYWYRQDPGQGLRLIYYSQIVNDFQKGDIAEGYSVSREKKESFPLTVTSAQKNPTAFYLCASSMPPVGTGELFFGEGSRLTVL.

The chain uses TRBV12-3 or TRBV12-4 and TRBJ1-2; D is uncertain. Between the trimmed V and J ends, which lost 6 bases and 4 bases, there was a span of 12 bases. CDR3 length: 13 residues. CDR3 nucleotide sequence: TGTGCCAGCAGCTCGGACGGGTTCTATGGCTACACCTTC. Protein product: CASSSDGFYGYTF.

The CDR3 spells CSASSGSGNQPQHF. CDR3 DNA: TGCAGTGCTAGTTCGGGGAGCGGCAATCAGCCCCAGCATTTT. J is TRBJ1-5 and V is TRBV20-1, with D unclear. V was trimmed by 3 bases and J by 2 bases, leaving 11 bases between them. This CDR3 spans 14 amino acids. The germline V gene has CDR1 DFQATT and CDR2 SNEGSKA (reference sequence).

The chain combines TRBV3-1 (or the pseudogene TRBV3-2) with TRBJ2-1, with 12 bases identical to TRBD2. The CDR3 runs 14 residues. Trimming cost V 6 bases and J 5 bases; bases outside gene matches: 2. Germline V CDR1 and CDR2: LGHDT, YNNKEL (reference sequence). Here the CDR3 reads CASRTSGSNNEQFF. CDR3 bases: TGTGCCAGCAGGACTAGCGGGAGCAACAATGAGCAGTTCTTC.

On this clone: The sample holds other DNA sequences that translate to the same CDR3. J is TRBJ2-7 and V is TRBV3-1 (or the pseudogene TRBV3-2); no reliable D call. Looked up from germline, CDR1 is LGHDT and CDR2 is YNNKEL (reference sequence). V was cut by 0 bases and J by 6 bases, with 12 bases left in between. The CDR3 length is 14 residues. This CDR3 reads CASSQEYSDLEQYF. In DNA form, the CDR3 reads TGTGCCAGCAGCCAAGAGTATTCGGATCTCGAGCAGTACTTC.

This clone was picked up a small number of times. CDR3 sequence (DNA): TGTGCCAGCAGTTTTCCCCAGCGGGGGCGAGGCACCGGGGAGCTGTTTTTT. Protein product: CASSFPQRGRGTGELFF. The V and J genes are TRBV9 and TRBJ2-2; 8 bases map to TRBD2. This CDR3 has 17 amino acids. From germline, CDR1 is SGDLS and CDR2 YYNGEE. V lost 5 bases and J lost 4; bases outside the gene matches: 13.

V usage is TRBV19 and J usage is TRBJ1-1; the D gene is possibly TRBD1 (5 bases). This CDR3 has 11 amino acids. Trimming removed 4 bases at V and 8 bases at J, with 8 bases between. Germline-derived CDR1 and CDR2 are LNHDA and SQIVND (reference sequence). Written as DNA, the CDR3 is TGTGCCAGTAGTACCGGGGCGGAAGCTTTCTTT. It codes for CASSTGAEAFF.

The V gene is TRBV7-9, the J gene TRBJ2-2; D perhaps matches TRBD1 (6 bases). CDR3 length equals 15 residues. Germline CDR1 is SEHNR and CDR2 is FQNEAQ (reference sequence). V was shortened by 1 base and J by 5 bases, with 11 bases between the two germline ends. The CDR3 region is CASSLVGAVTGELFF. The CDR3 DNA is TGTGCCAGCAGCTTAGTGGGGGCGGTGACCGGGGAGCTGTTTTTT.

J is TRBJ2-1 and V is TRBV11-3, with no clear D. This CDR3 is built from 15 residues. Per the germline V gene, CDR1 is SGHNT and CDR2 is YENEEA. V was pared by 2 bases and J by 0 bases, with 8 bases between. CDR3 coding DNA: TGTGCCAGCAGCTTACAAGGAAACTCCTACAATGAGCAGTTCTTC. This gives the protein CASSLQGNSYNEQFF.

This rearrangement joins TRBV4-2 to TRBJ2-2; TRBD1 matches at 8 bases. This CDR3 has 16 residues. Germline V gene lookup returns CDR1 LGHNA and CDR2 YNFKEQ. With 2 bases clipped from V and 2 bases from J, the junction kept 4 bases outside the gene matches. The CDR3 DNA reads TGTGCCAGCAGCCAACCCGACAGGGGAAACACCGGGGAGCTGTTTTTT. Protein product: CASSQPDRGNTGELFF.

The CDR3 region has the DNA TGTGCCAGCAGTCAGACGGACGGTCAGCCCCAGCATTTT. Translated: CASSQTDGQPQHF. The chain uses TRBV6-5 and TRBJ1-5; no clear D. The CDR3 is 13 amino acids. The V end lost 5 bases, the J end lost 6 bases, and 11 bases lay between the germline ends. CDR1 and CDR2 from the germline V gene are MNHEY and SVGAGI.